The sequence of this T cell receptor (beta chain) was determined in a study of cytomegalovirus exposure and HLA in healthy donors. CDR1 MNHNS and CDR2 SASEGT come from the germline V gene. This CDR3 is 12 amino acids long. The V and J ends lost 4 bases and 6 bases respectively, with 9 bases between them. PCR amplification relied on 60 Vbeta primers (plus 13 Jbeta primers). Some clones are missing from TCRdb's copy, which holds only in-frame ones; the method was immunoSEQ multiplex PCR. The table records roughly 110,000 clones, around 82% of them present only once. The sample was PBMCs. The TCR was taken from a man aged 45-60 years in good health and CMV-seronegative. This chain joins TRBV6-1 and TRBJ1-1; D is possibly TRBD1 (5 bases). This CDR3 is CASSVRVSEAFF. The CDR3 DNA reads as TGTGCCAGCAGTGTCAGGGTCTCTGAAGCTTTCTTT.